The present entry profiles one TCR beta chain with its context. The antigen is not known. CDR3 length: 17 amino acids. CDR1 is SNHLY and CDR2 is FYNNEI in the germline V gene. The V gene end was trimmed by 7 bases and the J gene end by 0 bases; junction bases not matched to a gene: 10. These data come from a study of T cells after yellow fever vaccination. Study observations and caveats: After the booster, 96% of CD4 and approximately 90% of CD8 primary-response clones were re-detected.

TCRdb passed the 5' RACE reads through MiXCR, listing each CDR3 protein once. The data show 250,000 to 350,000 distinct CDR3 sequences, with around 10% seen just once and around 3.3% held by the top ten. The origin of this receptor is a man between 18 and 29 years old who received the YFV17D yellow fever vaccine. The input for sequencing was CD4+ T cells sorted from PBMCs, taken 5 days after the yellow fever booster vaccination. The genes are TRBV2 and TRBJ2-4, with TRBD2 identical over 9 bases. The CDR3 loop is CASKFRSGGLAKNIQYF. The DNA of the CDR3 is TGTGCCAGCAAGTTTAGAAGCGGGGGGCTAGCCAAAAACATTCAGTACTTC.